The 15 T cell receptor beta chains below come from one sample, sequenced in a study of T cells after yellow fever vaccination. TCRdb redid the calling of the 5' RACE reads with MiXCR, one entry per CDR3 protein. The data show under 600,000 distinct CDR3 sequences, 21% seen once. Sequenced material: PBMCs, taken less than 25 days after the first yellow fever vaccination. The receptors were gathered from a young man who received the YFV17D yellow fever vaccine.

This clonotype was seen only a few times. CDR3 sequence (DNA): TGTGCCAGCAGTACGCGACAGGGGGGTGAAAAACTGTTTTTT. Residues: CASSTRQGGEKLFF. This rearrangement joins TRBV6-5 to TRBJ1-4; 9 nucleotides align to TRBD1. Germline V lookup: CDR1 MNHEY, CDR2 SVGAGI. With V trimmed by 5 bases and J by 7 bases, 5 bases remained unmatched. This CDR3 is 14 amino acids long.

This clonotype showed up many times. The chain joins TRBV5-6 to TRBJ1-4, with 7 bases aligning to TRBD1. This CDR3 has 15 amino acids. CDR1 SGHDT and CDR2 YYEEEE come from the germline V gene. V lost 4 bases, J lost 7 bases, and 10 bases stayed unmatched. The CDR3 protein is CASSGETGDGEKLFF. The DNA of the CDR3 is TGTGCCAGCAGCGGGGAAACAGGGGATGGTGAAAAACTGTTTTTT.

V is TRBV2 and J is TRBJ2-7, with 8 positions matching TRBD1. V dropped 7 bases and J dropped 2; count of bases not matched to a gene: 7. This CDR3 comprises 14 residues. Per the germline V gene, CDR1 is SNHLY and CDR2 is FYNNEI. The CDR3 sequence is CASIIEQGAYEQYF. Written as DNA, the CDR3 is TGTGCCAGCATTATCGAACAGGGGGCCTACGAGCAGTACTTC.

This clonotype was counted a few times. J is TRBJ2-3 and V is TRBV2; tentatively, D is TRBD1 or TRBD2 (5 bases each). V was clipped by 1 base and J by 3 bases, with 11 bases between them. Germline V gene sequence: CDR1 SNHLY, CDR2 FYNNEI. This CDR3 contains 15 residues. Written as DNA, the CDR3 is TGTGCCAGCAGTGAAGAAGGGACCAAGACAGATACGCAGTATTTT. Translating it yields CASSEEGTKTDTQYF.

The rearrangement uses TRBV4-3 and TRBJ2-5; the match to TRBD1 covers 10 bases. The CDR3 runs to 16 residues. The germline CDR1 and CDR2 sequences are LGHNA and YSLEER. The V segment lost 4 bases and the J segment 0 bases; nucleotides outside the gene matches: 5. The CDR3 bases are TGCGCCAGCAGCCGCGGGACAGGGGTGTACCAAGAGACCCAGTACTTC. Protein: CASSRGTGVYQETQYF.

The sample holds a few counts of this clonotype. V is TRBV13 and J is TRBJ2-2; 9 bases fit TRBD2. This CDR3 has 16 residues. The ends lost 5 bases at V and 2 bases at J; junction bases unmatched: 6. Looked up from germline, CDR1 is PRHDT and CDR2 is FYEKMQ (reference sequence). The CDR3 coding sequence is TGTGCCAGCAGCCCTCTGCGGGGGGGCAACACCGGGGAGCTGTTTTTT. It is translated as CASSPLRGGNTGELFF.

This clonotype has a handful of counts. This rearrangement joins TRBV7-9 to TRBJ2-1, with a weak D call TRBD2 (5 bases). The CDR3 totals 16 residues. Germline values: CDR1 SEHNR, CDR2 FQNEAQ (reference sequence). Trimming shortened V by 11 bases and J by 3 bases, and 23 bases separated the two germline ends. CDR3 residues: CAVEARGRENYNEQFF. The CDR3 DNA sequence: TGTGCCGTGGAGGCTCGCGGTCGAGAGAACTACAATGAGCAGTTCTTC.

This clonotype was observed at least ten times. The chain carries TRBV10-3 and TRBJ2-5; D is perhaps TRBD1 (5 bases). The CDR3 consists of 14 residues. Germline V gives CDR1 ENHRY, CDR2 SYGVKD. The V gene lost 3 bases and the J gene lost 0 bases, with 8 bases spanning the gap. CDR3 nucleotide sequence: TGTGCCATCAGTGACAGGGTGTACCAAGAGACCCAGTACTTC. Translating gives CAISDRVYQETQYF.

The chain has TRBV2 and TRBJ1-1, with D possibly matching TRBD1 (6 bases). V was pared by 7 bases and J by 1 base, with 10 bases between. The germline V gene has CDR1 SNHLY and CDR2 FYNNEI. This CDR3 contains 13 residues. CDR3 nucleotide sequence: TGTGCCAGCAACAGGGAGAAGAACACTGAAGCTTTCTTT. This codes for CASNREKNTEAFF.

The rearrangement joins TRBV12-3 or TRBV12-4 to TRBJ2-2; tentatively, D is TRBD2 (6 bases). This CDR3 comprises 15 residues. V was cut by 5 bases and J by 4 bases, with 14 bases left in between. DNA for the CDR3: TGTGCCAGCAGTCCCCCGGGGGAAGGCACCGGGGAGCTGTTTTTT. This sequence encodes CASSPPGEGTGELFF.

The V and J genes are TRBV9 and TRBJ2-5; 13 bases map to TRBD2. Germline CDR1 and CDR2: SGDLS and YYNGEE. The CDR3 totals 16 residues. J lost 2 bases, V lost 3 bases, and 4 bases had no gene match. The CDR3, as DNA: TGTGCCAGCAGCGCCGGGACTAGCGGGGTTCAAGAGACCCAGTACTTC. It codes for CASSAGTSGVQETQYF.

The J gene is TRBJ2-5, the V gene TRBV5-6; 8 bases line up with TRBD1. The CDR3 is 14 residues long. The V and J ends lost 3 bases and 4 bases, in that order; junction bases with no gene match: 5. From germline, CDR1 is SGHDT and CDR2 YYEEEE. CDR3 coding DNA: TGTGCCAGCAGCTCTGGGACAGGCGGAGAGACCCAGTACTTC. Translating gives CASSSGTGGETQYF.

The CDR3 loop reads CATGGEAGELFF. In DNA, the CDR3 is TGTGCCACGGGGGGGGAAGCCGGGGAGCTGTTTTTT. The chain carries TRBV24-1 and TRBJ2-2; 7 bases align to TRBD2. The CDR3 totals 12 residues. The ends lost 10 bases at V and 6 bases at J; junction bases unmatched: 4. Germline assignment: CDR1 KGHDR and CDR2 SFDVKD.

The chain carries TRBV6-5 and TRBJ2-3; 10 nucleotides agree with TRBD2. V lost 2 bases, J lost 0 bases, and 11 bases stayed unmatched. CDR3 size: 19 residues. Germline CDR1 reads MNHEY; CDR2 reads SVGAGI. CDR3 nucleotides: TGTGCCAGCAGTTACCCGGCGCTAGCGGGGGAAGCTAGCACAGATACGCAGTATTTT. Translation: CASSYPALAGEASTDTQYF.

This chain uses TRBV20-1 with TRBJ1-5, with D possibly matching TRBD1 (6 bases). The germline V gene has CDR1 DFQATT and CDR2 SNEGSKA (reference sequence). The CDR3 extends over 17 amino acids. The V and J ends lost 3 bases and 0 bases respectively, with 18 bases between them. The CDR3 DNA sequence: TGCAGTGCTAGTCCCAACTCAGGGGTTAGTAGCAATCAGCCCCAGCATTTT. Translating gives CSASPNSGVSSNQPQHF.